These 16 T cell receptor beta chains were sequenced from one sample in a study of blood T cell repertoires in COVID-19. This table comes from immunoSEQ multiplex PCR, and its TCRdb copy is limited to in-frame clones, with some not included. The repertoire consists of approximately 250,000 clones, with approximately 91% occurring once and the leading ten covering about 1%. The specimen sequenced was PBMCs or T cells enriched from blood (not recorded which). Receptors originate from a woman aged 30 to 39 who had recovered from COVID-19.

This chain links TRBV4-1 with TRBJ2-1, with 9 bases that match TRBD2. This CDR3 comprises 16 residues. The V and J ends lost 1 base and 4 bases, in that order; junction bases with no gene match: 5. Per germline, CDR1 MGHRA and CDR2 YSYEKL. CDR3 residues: CASSQGGLAVYNEQFF. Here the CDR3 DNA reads TGCGCCAGCAGCCAAGGGGGACTAGCAGTGTACAATGAGCAGTTCTTC.

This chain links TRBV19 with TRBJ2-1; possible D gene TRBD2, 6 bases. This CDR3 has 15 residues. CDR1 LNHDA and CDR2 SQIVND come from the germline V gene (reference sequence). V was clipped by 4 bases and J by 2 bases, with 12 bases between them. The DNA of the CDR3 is TGTGCCAGTAGTAGTAGCGGTTACGCCTACAATGAGCAGTTCTTC. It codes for CASSSSGYAYNEQFF.

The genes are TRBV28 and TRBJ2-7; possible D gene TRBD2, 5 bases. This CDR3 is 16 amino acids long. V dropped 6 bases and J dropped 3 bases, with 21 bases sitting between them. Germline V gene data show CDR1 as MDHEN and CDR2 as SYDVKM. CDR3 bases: TGTGCCAGCAGCCGGAGCCGGAGGATCCAAGTCTACGAGCAGTACTTC. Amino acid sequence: CASSRSRRIQVYEQYF.

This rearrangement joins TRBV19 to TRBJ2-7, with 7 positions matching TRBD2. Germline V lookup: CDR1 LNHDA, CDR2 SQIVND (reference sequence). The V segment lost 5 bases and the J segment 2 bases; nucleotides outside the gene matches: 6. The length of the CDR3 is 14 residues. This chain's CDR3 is CASSPGAGAYEQYF. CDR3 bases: TGTGCCAGTAGTCCCGGGGCGGGGGCCTACGAGCAGTACTTC.

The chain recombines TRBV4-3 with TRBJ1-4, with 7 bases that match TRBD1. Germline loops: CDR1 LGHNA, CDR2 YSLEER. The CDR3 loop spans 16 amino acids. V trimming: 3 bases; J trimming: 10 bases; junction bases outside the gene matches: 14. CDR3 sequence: CASSHDDWYRGGKLFF. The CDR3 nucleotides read TGCGCCAGCAGCCACGACGATTGGTACAGGGGAGGAAAACTGTTTTTT.

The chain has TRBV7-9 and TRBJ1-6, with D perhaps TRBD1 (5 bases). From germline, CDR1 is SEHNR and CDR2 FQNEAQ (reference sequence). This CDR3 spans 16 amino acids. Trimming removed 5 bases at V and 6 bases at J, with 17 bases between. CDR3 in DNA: TGTGCCAGCAGCCGCAGCCGCCAGGGCCTTAATTCACCCCTCCACTTT. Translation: CASSRSRQGLNSPLHF.

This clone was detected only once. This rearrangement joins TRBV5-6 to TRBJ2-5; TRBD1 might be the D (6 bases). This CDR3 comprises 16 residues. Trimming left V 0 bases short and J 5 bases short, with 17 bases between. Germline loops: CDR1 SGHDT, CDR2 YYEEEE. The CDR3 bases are TGTGCCAGCAGCTTGGCGGGTCCAGGGGAAATGGAGACCCAGTACTTC. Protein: CASSLAGPGEMETQYF.

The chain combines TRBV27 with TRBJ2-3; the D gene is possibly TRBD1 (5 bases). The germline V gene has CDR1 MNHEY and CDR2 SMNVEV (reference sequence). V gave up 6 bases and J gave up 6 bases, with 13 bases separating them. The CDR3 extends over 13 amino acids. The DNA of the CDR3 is TGTGCCAGCAGGTGGAACCCAGGGGATACGCAGTATTTT. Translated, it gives CASRWNPGDTQYF.

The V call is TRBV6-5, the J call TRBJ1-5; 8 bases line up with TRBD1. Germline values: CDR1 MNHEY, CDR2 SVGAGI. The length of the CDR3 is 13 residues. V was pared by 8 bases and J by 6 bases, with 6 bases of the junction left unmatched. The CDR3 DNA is TGTGCCAGCTCTGACAGGGGCGGTCAGCCCCAGCATTTT. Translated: CASSDRGGQPQHF.

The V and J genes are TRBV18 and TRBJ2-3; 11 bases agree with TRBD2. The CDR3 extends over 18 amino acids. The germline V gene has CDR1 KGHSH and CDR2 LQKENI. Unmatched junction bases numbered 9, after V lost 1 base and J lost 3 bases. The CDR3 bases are TGTGCCAGCTCACCACTCGCGGGGCCTAGCGGGGGGACAGATACGCAGTATTTT. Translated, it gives CASSPLAGPSGGTDTQYF.

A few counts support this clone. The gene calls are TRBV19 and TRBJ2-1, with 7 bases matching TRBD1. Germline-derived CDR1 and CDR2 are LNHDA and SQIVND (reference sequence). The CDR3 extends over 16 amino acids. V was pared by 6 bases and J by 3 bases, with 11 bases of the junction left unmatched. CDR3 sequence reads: CASSTTAGTVYNEQFF. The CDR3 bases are TGTGCCAGTAGCACAACCGCCGGGACAGTCTACAATGAGCAGTTCTTC.

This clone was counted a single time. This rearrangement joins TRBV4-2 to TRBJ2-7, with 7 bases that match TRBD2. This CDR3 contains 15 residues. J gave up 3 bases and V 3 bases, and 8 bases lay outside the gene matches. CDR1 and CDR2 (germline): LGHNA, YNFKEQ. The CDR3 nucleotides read TGTGCCAGCAGCCAGCCCAGCGGGACCTTCTACGAGCAGTACTTC. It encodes CASSQPSGTFYEQYF.

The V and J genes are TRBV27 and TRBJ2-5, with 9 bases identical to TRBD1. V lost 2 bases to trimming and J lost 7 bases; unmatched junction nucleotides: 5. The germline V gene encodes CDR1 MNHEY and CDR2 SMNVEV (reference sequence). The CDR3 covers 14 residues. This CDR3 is CASSLRTGAGTQYF. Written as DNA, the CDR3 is TGTGCCAGCAGTTTAAGGACAGGGGCCGGGACCCAGTACTTC.

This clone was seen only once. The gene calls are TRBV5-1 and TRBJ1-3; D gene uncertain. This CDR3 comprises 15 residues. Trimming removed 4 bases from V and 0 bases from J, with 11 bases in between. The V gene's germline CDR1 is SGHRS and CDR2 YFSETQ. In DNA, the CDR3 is TGCGCCAGCAGCGAAAGTACCAGCTCTGGAAACACCATATATTTT. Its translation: CASSESTSSGNTIYF.

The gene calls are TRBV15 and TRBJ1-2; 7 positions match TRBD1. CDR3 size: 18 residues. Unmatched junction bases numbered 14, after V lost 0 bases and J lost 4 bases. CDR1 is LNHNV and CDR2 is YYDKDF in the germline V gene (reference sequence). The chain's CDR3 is CATSREHRGLTSIYGYTF. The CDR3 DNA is TGTGCCACCAGCAGAGAGCACAGGGGTCTAACCTCGATCTATGGCTACACCTTC.

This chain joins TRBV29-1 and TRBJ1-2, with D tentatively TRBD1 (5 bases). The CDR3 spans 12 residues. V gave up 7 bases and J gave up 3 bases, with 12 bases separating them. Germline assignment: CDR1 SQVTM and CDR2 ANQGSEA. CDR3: CSALDTDYGYTF. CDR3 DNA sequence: TGCAGCGCCTTGGACACCGACTATGGCTACACCTTC.